The 27 T cell receptor beta chains below all came from one sample that was sequenced in a study of T-cell memory formation after mild COVID-19. Each CDR3 protein gets one entry after TCRdb re-called the 5' RACE reads with MiXCR. The repertoire holds around 310,000 distinct CDR3 sequences, with 20% to 25% as singletons. The sequenced material came from PBMCs or a T cell subset sorted from them (not recorded which). Every receptor here comes from a man younger than 35 who had mild COVID-19 (a few samples of this study predate the infection). Cell type and time point are not known.

This clonotype was picked up many times. The chain joins TRBV10-3 to TRBJ1-1; TRBD1 matches 9 bases. V lost 4 bases, J lost 1 base, and 10 bases stayed unmatched. Germline lookup yields CDR1 ENHRY and CDR2 SYGVKD. The CDR3 runs to 17 residues. CDR3 sequence: CAISVNPGQGANTEAFF. CDR3 nucleotide sequence: TGTGCCATCAGTGTAAATCCGGGACAGGGAGCGAACACTGAAGCTTTCTTT.

This rearrangement joins TRBV6-1 to TRBJ2-1; no firm D call. This CDR3 comprises 12 residues. Per the germline V gene, CDR1 is MNHNS and CDR2 is SASEGT. V lost 3 bases and J lost 9, with 9 bases in between. In nucleotides, the CDR3 is TGTGCCAGCAGTGAGGGGTGGGGTGAGCAGTTCTTC. Residues: CASSEGWGEQFF.

The rearrangement links TRBV6-5 to TRBJ2-5; 8 positions agree with TRBD2. The V gene's germline CDR1 is MNHEY and CDR2 SVGAGI. CDR3 length: 15 amino acids. The junction had 9 bases not matched to a gene; V was cut back by 6 bases and J by 3 bases. The chain's CDR3 is CASRPPGLVKETQYF. DNA of the CDR3: TGTGCCAGCAGACCTCCGGGACTAGTCAAAGAGACCCAGTACTTC.

The chain links TRBV3-1 to TRBJ2-1; D might be TRBD1 (6 bases). The germline CDR1 and CDR2 sequences are LGHDT and YNNKEL (reference sequence). V lost 3 bases to trimming and J lost 6 bases, with 12 bases between them. CDR3 length: 14 residues. For the CDR3, the DNA is TGTGCCAGCAGCCAGGCCGGGACAAGCAATGAGCAGTTCTTC. It is translated as CASSQAGTSNEQFF.

The V gene is TRBV20-1, the J gene TRBJ1-1, with D possibly TRBD1 on 6 matching bases. Looked up from germline, CDR1 is DFQATT and CDR2 is SNEGSKA (reference sequence). The CDR3 consists of 11 residues. In DNA, the CDR3 is TGCCTGGGAGGGGGGGGAACTGAAGCTTTCTTT. This codes for CLGGGGTEAFF.

This clonotype has just a few counts. The chain combines TRBV4-2 with TRBJ2-5; 8 nucleotides match TRBD2. The CDR3 sequence is 16 residues long. Germline V gene data show CDR1 as LGHNA and CDR2 as YNFKEQ. The trim removed 4 bases at V and 5 bases at J, leaving 12 bases unmatched. CDR3 sequence (DNA): TGTGCCAGCAGCCCTCGAACGGGAGGGGATGAGGAGACCCAGTACTTC. This gives the protein CASSPRTGGDEETQYF.

CDR3 sequence (DNA): TGTGCCAGCAGCCCCGATCACGGTCCCTACGAGCAGTACTTC. This gives the protein CASSPDHGPYEQYF. The rearrangement links TRBV6-5 to TRBJ2-7; no definite D call. The CDR3 runs 14 residues. Germline CDR1 reads MNHEY; CDR2 reads SVGAGI. Trimming cost V 6 bases and J 2 bases, with 14 bases left between them.

This clonotype has just a few counts. The J gene is TRBJ2-2, the V gene TRBV7-9, with D tentatively TRBD2 (5 bases). Germline V gives CDR1 SEHNR, CDR2 FQNEAQ (reference sequence). Deletions cut 5 bases from V and 4 bases from J, with 8 bases between. This CDR3 is built from 13 residues. The CDR3 sequence: CASSRGFTGELFF. The CDR3 nucleotides read TGTGCCAGCAGCCGAGGGTTCACCGGGGAGCTGTTTTTT.

The chain links TRBV7-3 to TRBJ1-6; D is unresolved. The CDR3 spans 16 residues. Germline V gene sequence: CDR1 SGHTA, CDR2 FQGTGA. V lost 5 bases to trimming and J lost 5 bases, with 16 bases between them. The CDR3 sequence: CASSPARWSNNSPLHF. In DNA, the CDR3 is TGTGCCAGCAGCCCGGCCCGGTGGAGCAATAATTCACCCCTCCACTTT.

The chain has TRBV19 and TRBJ1-3; D not resolved. Trimming removed 5 bases from V and 0 bases from J, with 11 bases in between. Looked up from germline, CDR1 is LNHDA and CDR2 is SQIVND (reference sequence). The CDR3 runs 15 residues. The DNA for the CDR3 is TGTGCCAGTAGTCCTGGCATCCTCTCTGGAAACACCATATATTTT. This gives the protein CASSPGILSGNTIYF.

This clonotype was found a few times. The rearrangement links TRBV6-2 or TRBV6-3 to TRBJ2-5; TRBD2 matches 8 bases. The V segment lost 2 bases and the J segment 5 bases; nucleotides outside the gene matches: 7. CDR1 is MNHEY, CDR2 SVGEGT, per germline. The CDR3 is made up of 15 amino acids. The CDR3 DNA is TGTGCCAGCAGTTACGGCCCGGGGGGGACGGAGACCCAGTACTTC. Protein product: CASSYGPGGTETQYF.

The chain is built from TRBV6-1 and TRBJ2-1, with TRBD2 matching over 9 bases. Trimming cost V 7 bases and J 6 bases; bases outside gene matches: 7. CDR1 is MNHNS and CDR2 is SASEGT in the germline V gene. The CDR3 has 14 amino acids. The CDR3 reads CASMVVAGVNEQFF. The DNA for the CDR3 is TGTGCCAGCATGGTGGTAGCGGGGGTCAATGAGCAGTTCTTC.

This clonotype was seen more than once but under ten times. This chain connects TRBV7-6 to TRBJ2-3, with 14 bases identical to TRBD2. V dropped 5 bases and J dropped 5; count of bases not matched to a gene: 3. The CDR3 is made up of 15 amino acids. Germline V gives CDR1 SGHVS, CDR2 FNYEAQ. The CDR3 protein is CASSRTSGGLDTQYF. CDR3 bases: TGTGCCAGCAGCCGGACTAGCGGGGGGTTAGATACGCAGTATTTT.

The chain is built from TRBV12-3 or TRBV12-4 and TRBJ2-1, with D perhaps matching TRBD1 or TRBD2 (6 bases each). The ends were cut back, 3 bases at V and 7 bases at J, with 13 bases in the middle. This CDR3 region has 14 residues. CDR3 loop: CASSFGGGRNEQFF. The CDR3 nucleotides are TGTGCCAGCAGTTTTGGTGGGGGGCGAAATGAGCAGTTCTTC.

This chain uses TRBV5-1 with TRBJ2-2; 8 bases agree with TRBD1. The CDR3 totals 15 residues. V shed 2 bases and J 3 bases; nucleotides not matched to a gene: 3. From germline, CDR1 is SGHRS and CDR2 YFSETQ. As DNA, the CDR3 is TGCGCCAGCAGCTTCACAGGGGGTGACACCGGGGAGCTGTTTTTT. The encoded protein is CASSFTGGDTGELFF.

The chain uses TRBV7-2 and TRBJ2-7; a possible D gene is TRBD2 (5 bases). Trimming took 1 base from V and 3 from J, leaving 13 bases between them. In germline, CDR1 is SGHTA, CDR2 FQGNSA. The CDR3 extends over 15 amino acids. The CDR3 bases are TGTGCCAGCAGCTTAGATGGCGGCGGGTTCTACGAGCAGTACTTC. Protein: CASSLDGGGFYEQYF.

The gene calls are TRBV5-1 and TRBJ1-4; maybe TRBD1 (6 bases). In germline, CDR1 is SGHRS, CDR2 YFSETQ. This CDR3 is built from 15 residues. Trimming stripped 4 bases from V and 0 bases from J, with 10 bases between. This CDR3 reads CASSRGAATNEKLFF. In nucleotides, the CDR3 is TGCGCCAGCAGCCGGGGGGCCGCAACTAATGAAAAACTGTTTTTT.

In this sample, this clonotype turned up a few times. This chain joins TRBV7-2 and TRBJ1-5; a weak D match, TRBD1 (5 bases). V lost 1 base and J lost 2, with 9 bases in between. The CDR3 is 15 amino acids. CDR1 and CDR2 (germline): SGHTA, FQGNSA. The chain's CDR3 is CASSLVSRGNQPQHF. The CDR3 DNA reads TGTGCCAGCAGCTTAGTTTCCAGGGGCAATCAGCCCCAGCATTTT.

The sample holds a few counts of this clonotype. The chain is built from TRBV7-2 and TRBJ2-5; TRBD1 is a possible D gene (5 bases). CDR3 length: 15 amino acids. V lost 5 bases, J lost 0 bases, and 13 bases lay in between. Germline lookup yields CDR1 SGHTA and CDR2 FQGNSA. The CDR3 reads CASSPDSSYQETQYF. Written as DNA, the CDR3 is TGTGCCAGCAGCCCCGACAGCTCGTACCAAGAGACCCAGTACTTC.

This clonotype was observed a handful of times. This chain links TRBV5-1 with TRBJ1-6; possibly TRBD1 for D (5 bases). V lost 5 bases and J 13 bases, leaving 10 bases between the germline ends. The CDR3 sequence is 11 residues long. Germline lookup yields CDR1 SGHRS and CDR2 YFSETQ. The CDR3 is CASRREGPLHF. In DNA, the CDR3 is TGCGCCAGCAGAAGGGAGGGGCCCCTCCACTTT.

CDR3 protein: CASSHPAGGTEAFF. CDR3 nucleotides: TGCGCCAGCAGCCACCCCGCGGGGGGCACTGAAGCTTTCTTT. The chain links TRBV4-1 to TRBJ1-1; tentatively, D is TRBD1 (5 bases). CDR1 is MGHRA, CDR2 YSYEKL, per germline. This CDR3 contains 14 residues. V lost 3 bases to trimming and J lost 4 bases, with 12 bases between them.

The sample holds many counts of this clonotype. The V call is TRBV6-6, the J call TRBJ2-7; 11 bases map to TRBD1. The length of the CDR3 is 15 residues. The J segment lost 3 bases and the V segment lost 6 bases, leaving 7 bases of the junction unmatched. Germline values: CDR1 MNHNY, CDR2 SVGAGI (reference sequence). The CDR3 DNA reads as TGTGCCAGCAGGCCCGGACAGGGGGCCTACTACGAGCAGTACGTC. It codes for CASRPGQGAYYEQYV.

This clonotype was recorded at least ten times. The chain couples TRBV20-1 to TRBJ2-1; TRBD1 is a possible D gene (5 bases). The CDR3 is made up of 15 amino acids. Per germline, CDR1 DFQATT and CDR2 SNEGSKA (reference sequence). The ends were cut back, 6 bases at V and 6 bases at J, with 21 bases in the middle. For the CDR3, the DNA is TGCAGTGCCCACATACGCTCCTCCCAGGGCAATGAGCAGTTCTTC. Encoded protein: CSAHIRSSQGNEQFF.

The CDR3 DNA follows: TGCAGCGTTGAAGAGGCTGGGACTAATGAAAAACTGTTTTTT. The encoded protein is CSVEEAGTNEKLFF. The chain joins TRBV29-1 to TRBJ1-4, with D unresolved. Germline V gives CDR1 SQVTM, CDR2 ANQGSEA. The CDR3 has 14 residues. V lost 0 bases to trimming and J lost 2 bases, with 7 bases between them.

The CDR3 bases are TGTGCCAGCAGCGTAGACAGCTCCTACGAGCAGTACTTC. It specifies CASSVDSSYEQYF. The V call is TRBV6-5, the J call TRBJ2-7, with D tentatively TRBD1 (5 bases). V lost 6 bases and J 0 bases, leaving 9 bases between the germline ends. Germline CDR1 and CDR2: MNHEY and SVGAGI. The CDR3 extends over 13 amino acids.

The V and J genes are TRBV24-1 and TRBJ1-5; a weak D match, TRBD1 (6 bases). The germline CDR1 and CDR2 sequences are KGHDR and SFDVKD. This CDR3 is built from 14 residues. Trimming cost V 3 bases and J 5 bases, with 10 bases left between them. The CDR3 DNA reads TGTGCCACCAGTGATGGACAGCCAGATCAGCCCCAGCATTTT. Protein: CATSDGQPDQPQHF.

The chain recombines TRBV10-3 with TRBJ2-7; a possible D gene is TRBD1 (6 bases). This CDR3 contains 13 residues. The germline V gene encodes CDR1 ENHRY and CDR2 SYGVKD. Trimming left V 6 bases short and J 1 base short, with 10 bases between. The CDR3 sequence: CAISRDKSYEQYF. The DNA of the CDR3 is TGTGCCATCAGCAGGGACAAGTCCTACGAGCAGTACTTC.